The 20 T cell receptor beta chains reported below all come from one sample, sequenced in a study of T cells after yellow fever vaccination. TCRdb reanalysed the 5' RACE reads using MiXCR and keeps one entry per CDR3 protein. The table lists around 530,000 distinct CDR3 sequences, around 16% of them singletons. The starting material was PBMCs, obtained 5 days after the first yellow fever vaccination. These receptors originate from a man aged 18 to 30 who received the YFV17D yellow fever vaccine.

This clonotype was seen only a few times. The V call is TRBV20-1, the J call TRBJ1-5, with D uncertain. V was trimmed by 5 bases and J by 2 bases, leaving 13 bases between them. This CDR3 has 14 residues. Germline CDR1 and CDR2: DFQATT and SNEGSKA (reference sequence). CDR3 in DNA: TGCAGTGCTGTGCGGAGGGTCGGCAATCAGCCCCAGCATTTT. It yields the protein CSAVRRVGNQPQHF.

The chain has TRBV6-2 or TRBV6-3 and TRBJ2-3; D gene unclear. The germline V and J ends were trimmed by 8 bases and 0 bases, with 6 bases remaining between them. Germline-derived CDR1 and CDR2 are MNHEY and SVGEGT. The CDR3 sequence is 12 residues long. CDR3: CASQDSTDTQYF. The CDR3 region has the DNA TGTGCCAGCCAGGACAGCACAGATACGCAGTATTTT.

This clonotype was seen ten or more times. The chain employs TRBV12-3 or TRBV12-4 and TRBJ1-2; 7 nucleotides agree with TRBD1. Trimming removed 3 bases from V and 0 bases from J; junction bases left unmatched: 1. CDR3 length: 14 amino acids. The DNA for the CDR3 is TGTGCCAGCAGTTTGCAGGGGGCTAACTATGGCTACACCTTC. The encoded protein is CASSLQGANYGYTF.

This clonotype was found a few times. The chain joins TRBV6-5 to TRBJ2-7, with 11 bases aligning to TRBD1. Trimming removed 2 bases from V and 5 bases from J; junction bases left unmatched: 11. The CDR3 spans 17 residues. Germline values: CDR1 MNHEY, CDR2 SVGAGI. CDR3 DNA sequence: TGTGCCAGCAGTTACCGGATACGACCGGGACAGGGGGACGAGCAGTACTTC. Encoded protein: CASSYRIRPGQGDEQYF.

This clonotype was seen only a few times. V gene TRBV19 combines with J gene TRBJ1-1, with D uncertain. V was cut by 7 bases and J by 0 bases, with 9 bases left in between. CDR1 and CDR2 (germline): LNHDA, SQIVND (reference sequence). The CDR3 covers 13 residues. The CDR3 nucleotides read TGTGCCAGTAAGGTAGGAGTGAACACTGAAGCTTTCTTT. Translated, it gives CASKVGVNTEAFF.

The rearrangement uses TRBV2 and TRBJ1-5; D possibly corresponds to TRBD1 (6 bases). Looked up from germline, CDR1 is SNHLY and CDR2 is FYNNEI. CDR3 length equals 12 residues. Trimming took off 5 bases at V and 5 bases at J, with 7 bases between the two ends. The CDR3 here is CASSKGDQPQHF. DNA of the CDR3: TGTGCCAGCAGTAAGGGGGATCAGCCCCAGCATTTT.

This clonotype turned up a few times. The rearrangement links TRBV20-1 to TRBJ2-1; unclear D gene. There are 15 residues in the CDR3. Per the germline V gene, CDR1 is DFQATT and CDR2 is SNEGSKA (reference sequence). V dropped 0 bases and J dropped 2 bases, with 11 bases sitting between them. CDR3 DNA: TGCAGTGCTAGAGATGGCGGTCTTACCTACAATGAGCAGTTCTTC. Its protein is CSARDGGLTYNEQFF.

This sequence joins TRBV12-3 or TRBV12-4 and TRBJ2-6, with D perhaps TRBD2 (5 bases). This CDR3 region has 17 residues. The V and J ends lost 10 bases and 0 bases respectively, with 19 bases between them. CDR3 loop: CATSAGRERSGANVLTF. The CDR3 DNA follows: TGTGCCACCTCGGCGGGTAGAGAACGCTCTGGGGCCAACGTCCTGACTTTC.

The chain employs TRBV20-1 and TRBJ2-1; no reliable D call. CDR3 length equals 14 residues. V lost 6 bases to trimming and J lost 0 bases, with 12 bases between them. Germline V gene data show CDR1 as DFQATT and CDR2 as SNEGSKA (reference sequence). The CDR3 DNA is TGCAGTGCGGTGCGGTTTTACTCCTACAATGAGCAGTTCTTC. Encoded protein: CSAVRFYSYNEQFF.

This sequence joins TRBV29-1 and TRBJ2-3; either TRBD1 or TRBD2 may supply D (5 bases each). Looked up from germline, CDR1 is SQVTM and CDR2 is ANQGSEA. V was shortened by 8 bases and J by 2 bases, with 17 bases between the two germline ends. The CDR3 consists of 14 residues. This CDR3 is CSSGTISSTDTQYF. The CDR3 DNA reads TGCAGCTCTGGGACCATTTCCTCCACAGATACGCAGTATTTT.

This clonotype was detected only a few times. The V gene is TRBV27, the J gene TRBJ1-1; possibly TRBD1 for D (5 bases). In germline, CDR1 is MNHEY, CDR2 SMNVEV (reference sequence). The CDR3 runs to 15 residues. V dropped 5 bases and J dropped 0 bases, with 13 bases sitting between them. CDR3 DNA: TGTGCCAGCAGTCCCGGGAGGGGCGTGAACACTGAAGCTTTCTTT. This encodes CASSPGRGVNTEAFF.

In this sample, this clonotype turned up a few times. The V call is TRBV5-1, the J call TRBJ1-2, with a tentative D call TRBD1 (5 bases). The V end was cut by 2 bases, the J end by 1 base, with 15 bases between. CDR1 is SGHRS and CDR2 is YFSETQ in the germline V gene. CDR3 length: 16 amino acids. The CDR3 protein is CASSLGDVGLNYGYTF. DNA for the CDR3: TGCGCCAGCAGCTTAGGCGATGTGGGGCTTAACTATGGCTACACCTTC.

This clonotype was found many times. The genes are TRBV10-3 and TRBJ2-7; 8 bases agree with TRBD2. The V gene's germline CDR1 is ENHRY and CDR2 SYGVKD. CDR3 length equals 17 residues. J lost 3 bases, V lost 11 bases, and 21 bases had no gene match. The CDR3 bases are TGTGCCCTTCGAAGCCGACTAGCGCATCTTAGGGGCTACGAGCAGTACGTC. Encoded protein: CALRSRLAHLRGYEQYV.

The chain recombines TRBV4-3 with TRBJ1-2, with D unclear. Trimming took 4 bases from V and 1 from J, leaving 13 bases between them. Per the germline V gene, CDR1 is LGHNA and CDR2 is YSLEER. The CDR3 is made up of 15 amino acids. CDR3 bases: TGCGCCAGCAGCCTCAACCCGCGGGATAACTATGGCTACACCTTC. It yields the protein CASSLNPRDNYGYTF.

This sequence joins TRBV30 and TRBJ2-1; 9 bases align to TRBD1. This CDR3 has 15 residues. V was pared by 0 bases and J by 7 bases, with 7 bases of the junction left unmatched. From germline, CDR1 is GTSNPN and CDR2 SVGIG (reference sequence). The DNA of the CDR3 is TGTGCCTGGAGTGTAGGACAGGGGTTAAAGAATGAGCAGTTCTTC. This sequence encodes CAWSVGQGLKNEQFF.

There are a few counts of this clonotype. The V call is TRBV19, the J call TRBJ2-4; D remains ambiguous. Trimming cost V 8 bases and J 8 bases, with 22 bases left between them. The CDR3 runs 15 residues. From germline, CDR1 is LNHDA and CDR2 SQIVND (reference sequence). The CDR3 region is CASVLGLGQSYIQYF. In nucleotides, the CDR3 is TGTGCCAGTGTCTTGGGGTTAGGTCAATCGTACATTCAGTACTTC.

The chain couples TRBV7-2 to TRBJ1-1; D is unclear. The V end lost 5 bases, the J end lost 0 bases, and 19 bases lay between the germline ends. Germline V gene lookup returns CDR1 SGHTA and CDR2 FQGNSA. The CDR3 loop spans 17 amino acids. CDR3 DNA sequence: TGTGCCAGCAGCCCGCCGTTACCGGGAACCATGAACACTGAAGCTTTCTTT. Protein: CASSPPLPGTMNTEAFF.

A note on this clonotype: A read error may produce the germline difference seen at one junction end. The chain links TRBV27 to TRBJ1-1, with TRBD1 identical over 7 bases. Germline assignment: CDR1 MNHEY and CDR2 SMNVEV (reference sequence). The CDR3 has 14 amino acids. DNA of the CDR3: TGTGCCAGCAGAACCAAAGGGGGCGAGACTGAAGATTTCTTT. Protein product: CASRTKGGETEDFF.

About this clonotype itself: An end of the junction differs from the germline gene, which may be a read error. This CDR3 reads CASSLEGGQGTYEQYF. The CDR3 DNA reads as TGTGCCAGCAGTTTAGAGGGTGGTCAGGGGACCTACGAGCAGTACTTC. The rearrangement links TRBV7-9 to TRBJ2-7, with TRBD1 as a possible D gene (6 bases). CDR1 is SEHNR, CDR2 FQNEAQ, per germline (reference sequence). The CDR3 covers 16 residues. Using reference TRBV7-9 and TRBJ2-7 for the parts outside the CDR3, the full variable domain is DTGVSQNPRHKITKRGQNVTFRCDPISEHNRLYWYRQTLGQGPEFLTYFQNEAQLEKSRLLSDRFSAERPKGSFSTLEIQRTEQGDSAMYLCASSLEGGQGTYEQYFGPGTRLTVT.

This clonotype was recorded many times. The chain combines TRBV4-3 with TRBJ1-5; D remains unclear. The CDR3 runs 15 residues. Between the trimmed V and J ends, which lost 4 bases and 4 bases, there was a span of 14 bases. The germline CDR1 and CDR2 sequences are LGHNA and YSLEER. In nucleotides, the CDR3 is TGCGCCAGCAGCCGAGACTCAGTCCCGAATCAGCCCCAGCATTTT. Amino acid sequence: CASSRDSVPNQPQHF.